The present T cell receptor (beta chain) was sequenced within a study of CD8 T cells in Susac syndrome. CD8+ and CD4+ T cells taken from blood had their TCR beta sequenced. RNA totalling 0.5 to 1 ug underwent reverse transcription with random hexamers. TCRdb reprocessed the immunoSEQ multiplex PCR reads with MiXCR, giving one entry per CDR3 protein. The table has approximately 120,000 distinct CDR3 sequences, about 90% seen once. In germline, CDR1 is SEHNR, CDR2 FQNEAQ (reference sequence). V was clipped by 4 bases and J by 5 bases, with 11 bases between them. The CDR3 loop spans 13 amino acids. The TCR comes from a human donor with multiple sclerosis. The sample comprised CD8+ T cells from PBMCs. The chain uses TRBV7-9 and TRBJ1-1; D remains ambiguous. This chain's CDR3 is CASSSEQSTEAFF. As DNA, the CDR3 is TGTGCCAGCAGCTCAGAACAGAGTACTGAAGCTTTCTTT. Complete variable domain (other parts from reference TRBV7-9 and TRBJ1-1): DTGVSQNPRHKITKRGQNVTFRCDPISEHNRLYWYRQTLGQGPEFLTYFQNEAQLEKSRLLSDRFSAERPKGSFSTLEIQRTEQGDSAMYLCASSSEQSTEAFFGQGTRLTVV.